This entry is about one T cell receptor (beta chain). It lacks a known antigen. Base qualities were left out, and no much larger clone turns up one base away. CDR1 and CDR2, looked up from the germline V gene (reference sequence), are LNHDA and SQIVND. Inclusive of the bounding cysteine and phenylalanine, the CDR3 is 18 residues long. Only the CDR3 part of the read is kept: 54 bases, read in frame from the first base. A distance of 20 bases separates the germline ends of V and J, which lose 3 bases and 1 base respectively. Healthy HIV-negative adults with no recently reported acute infections or vaccinations were included as donors. All donors were Caucasian adults living in Nashville, Tennessee, USA. CD4+ T cells were enriched through magnetic negative selection, after which naive cells were positively selected on CD45RA and the remaining negative fraction served as the memory subset. Blood was obtained by leukapheresis, after which PBMCs were separated by Ficoll-Histopaque density gradient centrifugation and cryopreserved in liquid nitrogen vapor phase. Analytical flow cytometry was used to check the purity and quantity of each magnetically sorted T cell population. From each sorted fraction, genomic DNA was isolated and quantified by UV absorbance on a Nanodrop 2000c.

These data come from a study of shared clonotypes between healthy human individuals (TCRdb year 2020). About the study as a whole: Three men and a couple of women, aged 18 to 49 years, made up the cohort. For each donor, CD4 naive and CD4 memory were each run on three plates, CD8 naive on two plates, and CD8 memory on one plate. Blood TCR repertoires of five healthy adults were deeply sequenced to estimate repertoire size and the extent of clonotype sharing between individuals. To increase sequencing depth and limit assay-specific biases, different laboratories used diverse techniques to prepare libraries and sequence TCR repertoires. Between about 0.8 and 8.9 billion PBMCs per donor were obtained by leukapheresis. General conclusions and limits of the study: Because the study included a small number of donors, the genetic and exposure-history diversity represented was limited. Rarefaction of sorted-subset datasets indicated incomplete sequencing despite the large sequencing depth. When a handful of donors were compared, the shared fraction of clonotypes was about 5% for naive CD4, more than 3% for naive CD8, roughly 2.5% for memory CD4, and around 0.37% for memory CD8. Based on pairwise subsampling, the degree of clonotype sharing among donors was expected to be affected by sequencing depth. Clonotypes shared by all four sorted-subset donors showed higher generation probabilities than non-shared clonotypes. Sampling was restricted to blood, and TCR repertoires in tissues likely differ from the TCR repertoires found in blood. Naive subsets generally had larger estimated clonotype richness than memory subsets did.

TCR CDR3 regions were amplified from genomic DNA by multiplex PCR using the deep immunoSEQ assay. Extracted genomic DNA from each cell subset was distributed evenly across all wells of several immunoSEQ 96-well plates, and each plate was treated as a replicate. For sorted subsets, about 200 ng genomic DNA, equal to about 30,000 T cell genomes, was loaded into each replicate PCR. The purified libraries were quantified using a Qubit 3.0 fluorometer, sized with a Bioanalyzer 2100, and then quantified again using the KAPA Library Quantification kit. Each immunoSEQ 96-well plate was sequenced on its own single-read 150-cycle Illumina NextSeq 550 flow cell. The paper's processing steps were these. Because the immunoSEQ output included only junctional sequences and no quality scores, the filtering could not be the same as the filtering used for full-length reads. To assign V/J genes and CDR3, sequences were annotated using PyIR, a Python wrapper for IgBLAST v1.9, with IMGT germline references. Reads with weak V/J assignments (E-value above 1e-6), missing CDR3, stop codons, out-of-frame junctions, or ambiguous translated residues were removed. V3J clonotypes were defined by identical inferred V gene, J gene, and CDR3 amino acid sequence. To compute the percentage overlap between repertoires, the number of shared unique clonotypes was divided by the size of the smaller repertoire. Three approaches were used to assess repertoire richness: RTK rarefaction, the Chao1 estimator, and Recon v2.1 estimates of unobserved clonotypes. Generation probabilities for all TCRbeta clonotypes obtained by the gDNA method from a few donors were computed using OLGA. TCRdb limited this immuneACCESS table to in-frame rearrangements with V and J called. A share of clones is missing; checked studies link under half to unresolved V genes, and the rest is unexplained. The V and J calls and clone size were taken over from that table, and D and trimming were inferred from the DNA. The sample profile shows approximately 1.5 million clones; 98% of them were found once. The top ten clonotypes cover roughly 0.45% of the sample.

The V gene is TRBV19 and the J gene is TRBJ2-3; TRBD1 is possibly the D segment (5 matching bases). The TCR comes from a man younger than 40 in good health. The sequenced material came from naive CD4+ T cells sorted from blood. This specimen's cell subset or site label, interpreted: CD45RA+ positively selected. The DNA sequence reads TGTGCCAGTAGTATCTTCCCCGGACCCATAGGGGGCACAGATACGCAGTATTTT. Its translation is CASSIFPGPIGGTDTQYF.